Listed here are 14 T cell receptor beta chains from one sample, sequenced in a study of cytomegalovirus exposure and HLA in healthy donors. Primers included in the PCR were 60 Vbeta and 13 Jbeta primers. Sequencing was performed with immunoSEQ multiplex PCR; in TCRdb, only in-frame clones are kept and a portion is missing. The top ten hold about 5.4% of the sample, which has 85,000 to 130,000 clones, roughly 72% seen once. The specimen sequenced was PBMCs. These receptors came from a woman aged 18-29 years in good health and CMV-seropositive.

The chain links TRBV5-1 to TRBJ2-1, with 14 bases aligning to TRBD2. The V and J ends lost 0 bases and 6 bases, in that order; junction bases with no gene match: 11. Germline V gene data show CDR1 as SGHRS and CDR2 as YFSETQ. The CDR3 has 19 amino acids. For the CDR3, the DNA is TGCGCCAGCAGCTTGGGTGGGACTAGCGGGAGTCCGCTGGGCAATGAGCAGTTCTTC. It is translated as CASSLGGTSGSPLGNEQFF.

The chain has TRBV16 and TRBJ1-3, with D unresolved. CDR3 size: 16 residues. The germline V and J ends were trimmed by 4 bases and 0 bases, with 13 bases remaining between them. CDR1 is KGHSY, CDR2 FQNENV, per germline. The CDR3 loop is CASSPSRVGSGNTIYF. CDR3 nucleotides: TGTGCCAGCAGCCCCTCGAGGGTCGGCTCTGGAAACACCATATATTTT.

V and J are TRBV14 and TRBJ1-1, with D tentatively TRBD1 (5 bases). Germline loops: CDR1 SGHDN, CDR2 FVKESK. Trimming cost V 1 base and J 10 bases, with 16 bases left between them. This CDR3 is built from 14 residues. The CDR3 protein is CASSQAGAAGGAFF. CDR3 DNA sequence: TGTGCCAGCAGCCAAGCTGGGGCGGCGGGGGGAGCTTTCTTT.

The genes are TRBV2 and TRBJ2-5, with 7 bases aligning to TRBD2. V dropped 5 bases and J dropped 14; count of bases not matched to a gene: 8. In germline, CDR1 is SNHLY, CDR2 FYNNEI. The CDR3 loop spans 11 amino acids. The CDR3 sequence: CASSSRRDYYF. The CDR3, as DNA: TGTGCCAGCAGTTCCCGCCGGGACTACTACTTC.

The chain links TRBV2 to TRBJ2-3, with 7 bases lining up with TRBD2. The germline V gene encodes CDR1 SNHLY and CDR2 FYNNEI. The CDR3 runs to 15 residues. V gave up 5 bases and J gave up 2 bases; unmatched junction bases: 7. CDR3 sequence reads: CASSPGTTVTDTQYF. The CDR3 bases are TGTGCCAGCAGTCCCGGGACTACCGTCACAGATACGCAGTATTTT.

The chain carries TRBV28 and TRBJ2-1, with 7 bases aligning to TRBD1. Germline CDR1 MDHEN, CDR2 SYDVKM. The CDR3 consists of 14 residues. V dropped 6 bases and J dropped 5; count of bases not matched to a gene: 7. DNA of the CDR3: TGTGCCAGCAGACCAGGGGGACGCCACAATGAGCAGTTCTTC. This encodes CASRPGGRHNEQFF. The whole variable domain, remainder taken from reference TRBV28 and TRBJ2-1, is DVKVTQSSRYLVKRTGEKVFLECVQDMDHENMFWYRQDPGLGLRLIYFSYDVKMKEKGDIPEGYSVSREKKERFSLILESASTNQTSMYLCASRPGGRHNEQFFGPGTRLTVL.

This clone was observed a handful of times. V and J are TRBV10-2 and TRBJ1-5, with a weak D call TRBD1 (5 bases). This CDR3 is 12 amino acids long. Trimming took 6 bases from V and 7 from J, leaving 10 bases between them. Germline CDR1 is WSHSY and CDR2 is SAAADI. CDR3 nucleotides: TGCGCCAGCAGCCAGGGTACGCAGCCCCAGCATTTT. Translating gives CASSQGTQPQHF.

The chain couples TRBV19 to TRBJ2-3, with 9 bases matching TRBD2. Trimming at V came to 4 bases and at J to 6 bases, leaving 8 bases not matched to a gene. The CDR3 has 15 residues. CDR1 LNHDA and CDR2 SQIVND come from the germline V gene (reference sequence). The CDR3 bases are TGTGCCAGTAGTAACCTAGCGGGGCCTAAGGATACGCAGTATTTT. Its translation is CASSNLAGPKDTQYF.

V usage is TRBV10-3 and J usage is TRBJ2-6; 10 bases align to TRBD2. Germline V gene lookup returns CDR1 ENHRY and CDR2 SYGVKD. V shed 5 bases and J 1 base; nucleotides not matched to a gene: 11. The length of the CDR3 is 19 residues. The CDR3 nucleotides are TGTGCCATCAGTTACCCCACTAGCGGGACGACGTCTGGGGCCAACGTCCTGACTTTC. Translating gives CAISYPTSGTTSGANVLTF.

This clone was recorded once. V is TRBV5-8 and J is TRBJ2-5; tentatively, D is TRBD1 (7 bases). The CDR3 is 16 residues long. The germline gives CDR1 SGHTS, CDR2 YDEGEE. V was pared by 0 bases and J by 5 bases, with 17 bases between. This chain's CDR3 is CASSLGQGGTSETQYF. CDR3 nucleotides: TGTGCCAGCAGCTTGGGACAGGGAGGTACAAGCGAGACCCAGTACTTC.

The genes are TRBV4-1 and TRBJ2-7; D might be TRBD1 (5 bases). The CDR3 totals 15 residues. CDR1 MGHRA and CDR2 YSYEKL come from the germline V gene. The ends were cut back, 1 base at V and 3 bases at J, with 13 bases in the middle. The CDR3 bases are TGCGCCAGCAGCCAAGGAGCCTTTACAGGCTACGAGCAGTACTTC. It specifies CASSQGAFTGYEQYF.

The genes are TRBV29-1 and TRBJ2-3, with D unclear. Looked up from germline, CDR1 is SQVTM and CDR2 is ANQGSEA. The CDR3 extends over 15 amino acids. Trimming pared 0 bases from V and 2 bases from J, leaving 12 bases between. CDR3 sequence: CSVEDPVRITDTQYF. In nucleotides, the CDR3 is TGCAGCGTTGAAGATCCGGTCAGGATCACAGATACGCAGTATTTT.

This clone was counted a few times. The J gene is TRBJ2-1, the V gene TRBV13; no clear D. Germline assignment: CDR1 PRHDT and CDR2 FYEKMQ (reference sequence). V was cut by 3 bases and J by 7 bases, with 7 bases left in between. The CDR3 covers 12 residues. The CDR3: CASSFGWNEQFF. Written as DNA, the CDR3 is TGTGCCAGCAGCTTCGGGTGGAATGAGCAGTTCTTC.

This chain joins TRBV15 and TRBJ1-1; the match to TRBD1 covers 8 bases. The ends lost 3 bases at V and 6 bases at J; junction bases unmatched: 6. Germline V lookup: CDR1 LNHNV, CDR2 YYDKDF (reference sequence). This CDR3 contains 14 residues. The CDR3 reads CATSRDRAEAEAFF. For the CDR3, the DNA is TGTGCCACCAGCAGGGACAGGGCAGAGGCTGAAGCTTTCTTT.